This T cell receptor beta chain emerged from a study of OX40 agonist ivuxolimab in advanced cancers. Whole-study results and caveats: A proportion of nonresponders additionally exhibited low normalized T-cell clonal expansion.

This clone occurred a few times. Its specificity is unknown. Trimming pared 2 bases from V and 6 bases from J, leaving 13 bases between. From germline, CDR1 is GTSNPN and CDR2 SVGIG (reference sequence). The CDR3 length is 13 residues. Here immunoSEQ multiplex PCR was the method, and the copy in TCRdb shows in-frame clones only, minus some. The sample shows 70,000 to 95,000 clones, more than 70% of them seen only once. The V gene is TRBV30, the J gene TRBJ1-1; the D is unclear. The sequence came from an adult with an advanced solid tumor such as melanoma, head and neck, liver or kidney cancer. The sample was CD4+ or CD8+ T cells sorted from blood, taken in a trial of the OX40 agonist ivuxolimab. Here the CDR3 reads CAWSFRPGAEAFF. In DNA, the CDR3 is TGTGCCTGGAGTTTCAGGCCCGGGGCTGAAGCTTTCTTT.